This T cell receptor beta chain originates from a study of T cells after yellow fever vaccination. About the study: When fractions had low cell numbers, they were prepared with SMART-Seq v4 Ultra Low Input. Broader study findings: Researchers report a weaker secondary response that nonetheless peaked faster, day 5 versus 15. Post-booster reappearance was seen for most primary-vaccination clones (around 96% CD4, around 88% CD8).

This clonotype showed up many times. The antigen remains undetermined. Deletions cut 9 bases from V and 2 bases from J, with 11 bases between. The CDR3 is 13 residues long. Germline CDR1 is LNHDA and CDR2 is SQIVND (reference sequence). A 5'RACE template-switching step, the method used to make TCR cDNA, added a universal primer site and UMIs. Each CDR3 protein gets one entry after TCRdb re-called the 5' RACE reads with MiXCR. Among more than 200,000 distinct CDR3 sequences listed, approximately 3.6% were seen once. V usage is TRBV19 and J usage is TRBJ1-5, with a possible D match to TRBD1 (6 bases). The material was PBMCs, obtained 15 days after the yellow fever booster vaccination. This clonotype was sampled from a man aged 18 to 29 who received the YFV17D yellow fever vaccine. This CDR3 reads CASQGIGNQPQHF. CDR3 DNA sequence: TGTGCCAGCCAGGGGATAGGCAATCAGCCCCAGCATTTT.